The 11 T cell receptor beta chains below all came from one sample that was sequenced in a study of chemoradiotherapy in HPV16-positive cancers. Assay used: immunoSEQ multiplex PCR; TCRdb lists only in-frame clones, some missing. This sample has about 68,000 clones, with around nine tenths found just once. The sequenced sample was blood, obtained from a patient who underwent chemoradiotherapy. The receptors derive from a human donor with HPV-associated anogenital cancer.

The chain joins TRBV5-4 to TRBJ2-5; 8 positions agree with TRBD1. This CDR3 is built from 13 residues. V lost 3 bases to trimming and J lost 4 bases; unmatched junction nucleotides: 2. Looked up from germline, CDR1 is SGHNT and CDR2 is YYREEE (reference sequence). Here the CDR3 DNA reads TGTGCCAGCAGCTCAGGACAGGGAGAGACCCAGTACTTC. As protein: CASSSGQGETQYF.

CDR3 in amino acids: CASSLPTSGRVTDTQYF. The CDR3 nucleotides are TGTGCCAGCAGCCTACCGACTAGCGGGAGAGTCACAGATACGCAGTATTTT. The chain employs TRBV7-9 and TRBJ2-3, with TRBD2 identical over 12 bases. V lost 5 bases, J lost 2 bases, and 8 bases stayed unmatched. The germline gives CDR1 SEHNR, CDR2 FQNEAQ (reference sequence). There are 17 residues in the CDR3.

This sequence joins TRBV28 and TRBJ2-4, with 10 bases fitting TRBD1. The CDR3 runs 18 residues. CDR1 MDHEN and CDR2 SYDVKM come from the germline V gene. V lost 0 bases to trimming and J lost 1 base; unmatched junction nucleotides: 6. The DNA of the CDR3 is TGTGCCAGCAGTTTATGGACAGGGGGCGAGTGGGCCAAAAACATTCAGTACTTC. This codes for CASSLWTGGEWAKNIQYF.

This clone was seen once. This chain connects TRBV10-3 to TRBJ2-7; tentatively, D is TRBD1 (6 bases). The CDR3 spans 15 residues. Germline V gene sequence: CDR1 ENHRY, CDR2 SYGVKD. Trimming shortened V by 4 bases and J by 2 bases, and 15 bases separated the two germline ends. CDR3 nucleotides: TGTGCCATCAGTGTGATTTCAGGGGCGACCTACGAGCAGTACTTC. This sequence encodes CAISVISGATYEQYF.

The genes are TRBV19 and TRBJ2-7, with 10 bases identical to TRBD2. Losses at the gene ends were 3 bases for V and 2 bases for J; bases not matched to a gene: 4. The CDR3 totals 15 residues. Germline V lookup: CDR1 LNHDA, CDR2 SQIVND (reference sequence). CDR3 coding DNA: TGTGCCAGTAGTATTCCCAGCGGGAGGGCCTACGAGCAGTACTTC. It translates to CASSIPSGRAYEQYF. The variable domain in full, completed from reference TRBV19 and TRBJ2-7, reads DGGITQSPKYLFRKEGQNVTLSCEQNLNHDAMYWYRQDPGQGLRLIYYSQIVNDFQKGDIAEGYSVSREKKESFPLTVTSAQKNPTAFYLCASSIPSGRAYEQYFGPGTRLTVT.

CDR3 sequence: CASRKDRASYEQYF. CDR3 nucleotide sequence: TGTGCCAGCAGGAAGGACAGGGCCTCCTACGAGCAGTACTTC. V gene TRBV2 combines with J gene TRBJ2-5; 8 positions match TRBD1. The J call may be incorrect, as the DNA end agrees better with TRBJ2-7. CDR3 length: 14 amino acids. From germline, CDR1 is SNHLY and CDR2 FYNNEI.

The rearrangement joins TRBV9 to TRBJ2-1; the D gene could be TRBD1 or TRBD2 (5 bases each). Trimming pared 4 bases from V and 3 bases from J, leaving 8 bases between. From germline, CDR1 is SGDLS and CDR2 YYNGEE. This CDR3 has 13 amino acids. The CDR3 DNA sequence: TGTGCCAGCAGCCAGGGAGACTACAATGAGCAGTTCTTC. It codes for CASSQGDYNEQFF.

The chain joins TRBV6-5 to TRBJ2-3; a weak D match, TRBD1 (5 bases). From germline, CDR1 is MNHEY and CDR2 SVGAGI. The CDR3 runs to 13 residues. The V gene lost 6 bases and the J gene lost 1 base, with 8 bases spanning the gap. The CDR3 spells CASRLTGTDTQYF. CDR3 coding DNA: TGTGCCAGCAGATTGACAGGCACAGATACGCAGTATTTT.

This CDR3 reads CAWSVGWDRGSGQFF. Written as DNA, the CDR3 is TGTGCCTGGAGTGTAGGGTGGGACAGGGGCTCAGGGCAGTTCTTC. This chain joins TRBV30 and TRBJ2-1, with 10 bases that match TRBD1. V dropped 0 bases and J dropped 12; count of bases not matched to a gene: 11. The CDR3 runs 15 residues. Germline values: CDR1 GTSNPN, CDR2 SVGIG (reference sequence).

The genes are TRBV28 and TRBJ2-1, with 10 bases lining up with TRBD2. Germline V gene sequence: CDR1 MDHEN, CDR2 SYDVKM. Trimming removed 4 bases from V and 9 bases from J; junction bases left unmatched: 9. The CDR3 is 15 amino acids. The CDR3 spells CASSSANSGRFEQFF. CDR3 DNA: TGTGCCAGCAGTTCCGCTAATAGCGGGAGGTTTGAGCAGTTCTTC.

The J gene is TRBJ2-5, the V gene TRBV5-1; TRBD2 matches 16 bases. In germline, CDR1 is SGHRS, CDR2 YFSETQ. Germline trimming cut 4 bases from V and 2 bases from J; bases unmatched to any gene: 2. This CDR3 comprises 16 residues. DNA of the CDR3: TGCGCCAGCAGCGTGGGACTAGCGGGAGGGCAAGAGACCCAGTACTTC. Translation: CASSVGLAGGQETQYF. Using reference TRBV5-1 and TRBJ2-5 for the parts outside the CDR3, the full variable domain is KAGVTQTPRYLIKTRGQQVTLSCSPISGHRSVSWYQQTPGQGLQFLFEYFSETQRNKGNFPGRFSGRQFSNSRSEMNVSTLELGDSALYLCASSVGLAGGQETQYFGPGTRLLVL.